This T cell receptor (beta chain) derives from a study of CD8 T cells in ankylosing spondylitis. CDR3 length: 17 amino acids. The ends lost 8 bases at V and 0 bases at J; junction bases unmatched: 8. This clonotype showed up many times. Its antigen is undetermined. For TCR beta, libraries came from quantitative 5'-RACE with molecular barcodes. TCRdb re-called the 5' RACE reads with MiXCR, one entry per CDR3 protein. The table includes about 540,000 distinct CDR3 sequences, over 9.5% detected once. Study-wide results and limits: In ankylosing spondylitis blood, a motif of about eight highly homologous TCR beta variants appeared characteristic. Disease-associated clonotypes exhibited CD8+ identity and were relatively infrequent in peripheral blood.

The J gene is TRBJ2-7, the V gene TRBV12-3 or TRBV12-4; 15 nucleotides line up with TRBD2. Sequencing was performed on blood, either unsorted or a sorted T cell fraction (not recorded which). This receptor was taken from a male donor with ankylosing spondylitis. The CDR3 region is CASQRTSGGVSSYEQYF. The CDR3 DNA follows: TGTGCCAGCCAACGGACTAGCGGGGGGGTGAGCTCCTACGAGCAGTACTTC.